A selection of T cell receptor beta chains follows, all from one sample in a study of T-cell reconstitution after alpha-beta-depleted transplantation in children. Each CDR3 protein gets one entry after TCRdb re-called the PCR reads with MiXCR. The sample shows about 440,000 distinct CDR3 sequences, around 46% of them seen only once. The input for sequencing was PBMCs, taken before TCRalphabeta/CD19-depleted stem cell transplant. All receptors derive from a girl between 2 and 10 years old with aplastic anemia, due to receive a stem cell transplant. Both conserved end residues are part of each CDR3. A D gene is named only where the DNA matches it firmly. Size tells how often a clone was seen (once, few, many) or the class of an expanded clone, and some rows leave it out.

j_call clone_size v_call d_call cdr3_aa cdr3_nt
TRBJ1-2 NA TRBV5-1 NA CASSLDRSPYTF TGCGCCAGCAGCTTGGATCGGTCGCCGTACACCTTC
TRBJ2-1 NA TRBV12-3/TRBV12-4 TRBD1 CASSLGSDRANEQFF TGTGCCAGCAGTCTTGGCTCGGACAGGGCAAATGAGCAGTTCTTC
TRBJ2-1 NA TRBV7-8 NA CASSSVLRTASYNEQFF TGTGCCAGCAGCTCCGTTTTGCGTACAGCTTCCTACAATGAGCAGTTCTTC
TRBJ2-2 few TRBV15 TRBD2 CATRGGRALAGELFF TGTGCCACCCGGGGGGGGAGGGCCCTCGCCGGGGAGCTGTTTTTT
TRBJ2-6 few TRBV9 NA CASSADGSGANVLTF TGTGCCAGCAGCGCGGACGGCTCTGGGGCCAACGTCCTGACTTTC
TRBJ2-7 NA TRBV29-1 TRBD1 CSAGQDSYEQYF TGCAGCGCGGGACAGGACTCCTACGAGCAGTACTTC
TRBJ2-7 once TRBV20-1 NA CSAGAGDSSSFSYEQYF TGCAGTGCGGGGGCGGGGGACAGCTCTTCCTTCTCCTACGAGCAGTACTTC
TRBJ2-1 NA TRBV9 TRBD2 CASSSRTSGRNEQFF TGTGCCAGCAGCTCAAGGACTAGCGGACGCAATGAGCAGTTCTTC
TRBJ2-7 NA TRBV7-9 TRBD1 CASSSDRARYEQYF TGTGCCAGCAGCTCGGACAGGGCCCGCTACGAGCAGTACTTC
TRBJ2-1 many TRBV5-1 NA CASSLGTLNEQFF TGCGCCAGCAGCTTGGGGACGTTAAATGAGCAGTTCTTC
TRBJ2-7 few TRBV4-1 NA CASSQVGTRGTYEQYF TGCGCCAGCAGCCAAGTGGGGACTCGGGGTACCTACGAGCAGTACTTC
TRBJ2-1 once TRBV7-2 NA CASSGTYGPYNEQFF TGTGCCAGCAGCGGAACTTACGGACCCTACAATGAGCAGTTCTTC
TRBJ2-3 NA TRBV6-1 TRBD2 CASRAGGGFDTQYF TGTGCCAGCAGGGCGGGGGGCGGGTTTGATACGCAGTATTTT
TRBJ2-3 few TRBV5-1 NA CASSLWTATDTQYF TGCGCCAGCAGCTTGTGGACCGCCACAGATACGCAGTATTTT
TRBJ2-1 once TRBV5-1 TRBD1 CASTTGTGGNLSEFF TGCGCCAGCACAACCGGGACAGGGGGGAACCTCTCCGAGTTCTTC
TRBJ2-7 NA TRBV7-9 TRBD2 CASSPPKGLIYEQYF TGTGCCAGCAGCCCTCCAAAGGGACTAATCTACGAGCAGTACTTC
TRBJ2-7 NA TRBV19 NA CASSIYSGSSYEQYF TGTGCCAGTAGTATTTATTCAGGAAGCTCCTACGAGCAGTACTTC
TRBJ1-1 NA TRBV20-1 TRBD1 CSARAGGPITEAFF TGCAGTGCTAGGGCAGGGGGCCCTATTACCGAAGCTTTCTTT
TRBJ2-2 NA TRBV7-3 TRBD2 CASSLRGRGIGELFF TGTGCCAGCAGCTTACGCGGGAGAGGGATCGGGGAGCTGTTTTTT
TRBJ2-1 few TRBV7-7 NA CASSLEPGSYNEQFF TGTGCTAGCAGCTTAGAACCCGGCTCCTACAATGAGCAGTTCTTC
TRBJ2-2 NA TRBV12-3/TRBV12-4 NA CASSQGGGELFF TGTGCCAGCAGTCAGGGTGGCGGGGAGCTGTTTTTT
TRBJ2-2 NA TRBV20-1 TRBD2 CSASASGRTTGELFF TGCAGTGCTAGCGCGAGCGGGAGAACGACCGGGGAGCTGTTTTTT
TRBJ1-1 few TRBV2 TRBD1 CASRRDRGLTEAFF TGTGCCAGCAGACGGGACAGGGGGCTCACTGAAGCTTTCTTT
TRBJ2-2 once TRBV10-3 NA CMSGPATGELFF TGCATGTCGGGACCGGCCACCGGGGAGCTGTTTTTT
TRBJ2-7 NA TRBV4-2 NA CASSQERGALYEQYF TGTGCCAGCAGCCAAGAACGGGGGGCCCTCTACGAGCAGTACTTC
TRBJ2-7 NA TRBV29-1 NA CSAQRDGTYEQYF TGCAGCGCCCAGAGGGACGGAACCTACGAGCAGTACTTC
TRBJ2-7 NA TRBV27 NA CASSYGQGEQYF TGTGCCAGCAGTTACGGTCAGGGCGAGCAGTACTTC
TRBJ2-1 NA TRBV3-1 TRBD2 CASSPLAGASEQFF TGTGCCAGCAGCCCCCTAGCGGGAGCGAGTGAGCAGTTCTTC
TRBJ2-3 few TRBV20-1 TRBD2 CSARAAGVDTQYF TGCAGTGCTAGAGCTGCGGGGGTAGATACGCAGTATTTT
TRBJ2-5 few TRBV7-7 NA CASSFTERETQYF TGTGCTAGCAGCTTTACTGAGCGAGAGACCCAGTACTTC
TRBJ1-2 many TRBV20-1 NA CSARRPDSNYGYTF TGCAGTGCTAGACGTCCGGACAGCAACTATGGCTACACCTTC
TRBJ2-3 NA TRBV7-3 TRBD2 CASSSAGLEGDTQYF TGTGCCAGCAGCTCCGCGGGACTAGAAGGGGATACGCAGTATTTT
TRBJ2-1 NA TRBV3-1 NA CASSQDTYGTPSYNEQFF TGTGCCAGCAGCCAAGATACGTATGGCACCCCATCCTACAATGAGCAGTTCTTC
TRBJ2-7 NA TRBV20-1 TRBD2 CSARPPGLAASYEQYF TGCAGTGCTAGACCACCGGGACTAGCTGCCTCCTACGAGCAGTACTTC
TRBJ2-2 NA TRBV7-2 NA CASTPGLYTGELFF TGTGCCAGCACCCCCGGACTTTACACCGGGGAGCTGTTTTTT
TRBJ2-3 NA TRBV4-2 TRBD2 CASALGSGRPDTQYF TGTGCCAGCGCCTTAGGTAGCGGGAGACCAGATACGCAGTATTTT
TRBJ1-1 many TRBV3-1 TRBD1 CASSLRDSTWNTEAFF TGTGCCAGCAGCCTACGGGACAGTACTTGGAACACTGAAGCTTTCTTT
TRBJ2-5 NA TRBV20-1 NA CSASWVPETQYF TGCAGTGCGAGCTGGGTTCCGGAGACCCAGTACTTC
TRBJ1-5 NA TRBV7-8 NA CARSLEGTVGQPQHF TGTGCCAGAAGCTTAGAGGGAACAGTGGGTCAGCCCCAGCATTTT
TRBJ2-3 few TRBV18 NA CASSLMDSTDTQYF TGTGCCAGCTCACTAATGGACAGCACAGATACGCAGTATTTT
TRBJ1-1 NA TRBV28 NA CASSPPRAHRTEAFF TGTGCCAGCAGTCCCCCACGGGCTCATCGTACTGAAGCTTTCTTT
TRBJ2-5 NA TRBV27 TRBD1 CARGQGGHNPVNQQETQYF TGTGCCAGGGGACAGGGAGGGCACAACCCGGTGAATCAGCAAGAGACCCAGTACTTC
TRBJ2-1 NA TRBV20-1 TRBD2 CSARDPLGGREGRNEQFF TGCAGTGCTAGAGATCCCCTCGGAGGGCGGGAGGGCCGCAATGAGCAGTTCTTC
TRBJ2-1 many TRBV11-3 NA CASSSRTDNEQFF TGTGCCAGCAGCTCGAGGACGGACAATGAGCAGTTCTTC
TRBJ2-4 NA TRBV7-2 TRBD2 CASSYLAGGGIQYF TGTGCCAGCAGCTACCTAGCGGGAGGAGGGATCCAGTACTTC
TRBJ2-7 NA TRBV28 NA CASSFSGREGEQYF TGTGCCAGCAGTTTCTCTGGCAGGGAAGGGGAGCAGTACTTC
TRBJ2-1 few TRBV29-1 NA CSATRQTEQFF TGCAGCGCTACCCGACAGACCGAGCAGTTCTTC
TRBJ2-1 NA TRBV7-9 TRBD2 CASIARTSGIEQFF TGTGCCAGCATCGCCCGGACTAGCGGGATCGAGCAGTTCTTC
TRBJ1-1 NA TRBV7-9 NA CASSLVGPNTEAFF TGTGCCAGCAGCTTAGTAGGCCCAAACACTGAAGCTTTCTTT
TRBJ2-5 few TRBV29-1 NA CSVRPSKMETQYF TGCAGCGTTCGTCCCTCCAAGATGGAGACCCAGTACTTC
TRBJ2-1 few TRBV20-1 NA CSAHHMGARNEQFF TGCAGTGCTCACCATATGGGGGCGAGGAATGAGCAGTTCTTC
TRBJ2-7 NA TRBV20-1 TRBD1 CSASALQGAIAYEQYF TGCAGTGCTAGCGCCTTACAGGGGGCAATCGCCTACGAGCAGTACTTC
TRBJ2-3 many TRBV5-1 TRBD2 CASSPLTGGRTDTQYF TGCGCCAGCAGCCCCCTTACAGGCGGGAGAACAGATACGCAGTATTTT
TRBJ1-2 NA TRBV5-6 NA CASSRNGVRGLFTF TGTGCCAGCAGCCGGAATGGGGTTAGGGGCCTTTTCACCTTC
TRBJ2-3 NA TRBV29-1 NA CSVDDWTDTQYF TGCAGCGTTGACGATTGGACAGATACGCAGTATTTT